Shown below are 10 T cell receptor beta chains from a single sample sequenced in a study of CD8 T cells in ankylosing spondylitis. One entry per CDR3 protein, called by TCRdb with MiXCR from the 5' RACE reads. The profile shows 180,000 or so distinct CDR3 sequences, 9.5% to 13% of them singletons. Sequencing was performed on blood, either unsorted or a sorted T cell fraction (not recorded which). The receptors were sampled from a male donor with ankylosing spondylitis or in good health (not recorded which).

In its sample, this clonotype was seen many times. The rearrangement uses TRBV4-1 and TRBJ2-2; D is possibly TRBD1 (5 bases). The V and J ends lost 0 bases and 0 bases respectively, with 17 bases between them. CDR1 and CDR2 from the germline V gene are MGHRA and YSYEKL. The CDR3 loop spans 19 amino acids. The CDR3 nucleotides read TGCGCCAGCAGCCAAGATGATTTGCGAGCGACAGCGAACACCGGGGAGCTGTTTTTT. This codes for CASSQDDLRATANTGELFF.

Many counts were recorded for this clonotype. The chain joins TRBV11-2 to TRBJ2-5, with D possibly TRBD2 on 5 matching bases. CDR3 length: 15 amino acids. Trimming removed 3 bases at V and 2 bases at J, with 13 bases between. Germline V gene data show CDR1 as SGHAT and CDR2 as FQNNGV. The CDR3 sequence: CASSLIPRAQETQYF. As DNA, the CDR3 is TGTGCCAGCAGCTTGATCCCGCGGGCTCAAGAGACCCAGTACTTC.

The chain recombines TRBV11-1 with TRBJ1-1; possibly TRBD1 for D (5 bases). The CDR3 contains 15 residues. V was cut by 1 base and J by 1 base, with 10 bases left in between. Germline V gene sequence: CDR1 SGHAT, CDR2 FQDESV (reference sequence). The CDR3 loop is CASSLERGRNTEAFF. DNA of the CDR3: TGTGCCAGCAGCTTAGAACGGGGACGGAACACTGAAGCTTTCTTT.

This clonotype was found a few times. The chain links TRBV5-4 to TRBJ2-7; TRBD1 matches at 9 bases. Unmatched junction bases numbered 11, after V lost 4 bases and J lost 3 bases. Germline V lookup: CDR1 SGHNT, CDR2 YYREEE (reference sequence). This CDR3 is built from 16 residues. In DNA, the CDR3 is TGTGCCAGCAGCCCCACACCGGGACAGGGAGTCTACGAGCAGTACTTC. Its protein product is CASSPTPGQGVYEQYF.

In this sample, this clonotype turned up many times. The J gene is TRBJ1-4, the V gene TRBV5-1; D ambiguous. CDR1 is SGHRS, CDR2 YFSETQ, per germline. CDR3 length equals 14 residues. Between the trimmed V and J ends, which lost 1 base and 3 bases, there was a span of 7 bases. DNA of the CDR3: TGCGCCAGCAGCTTGCCAGGAGCTAATGAAAAACTGTTTTTT. Translation gives CASSLPGANEKLFF. The full variable domain, completed using reference TRBV5-1 and TRBJ1-4, is KAGVTQTPRYLIKTRGQQVTLSCSPISGHRSVSWYQQTPGQGLQFLFEYFSETQRNKGNFPGRFSGRQFSNSRSEMNVSTLELGDSALYLCASSLPGANEKLFFGSGTQLSVL.

This clonotype was seen ten or more times. V usage is TRBV29-1 and J usage is TRBJ1-1; a weak D match, TRBD1 (6 bases). Germline values: CDR1 SQVTM, CDR2 ANQGSEA. The CDR3 consists of 12 residues. V was trimmed by 6 bases and J by 3 bases, leaving 11 bases between them. Here the CDR3 DNA reads TGCAGCGTCCGGGACACAGACACTGAAGCTTTCTTT. It yields the protein CSVRDTDTEAFF.

This clonotype has a count of ten or more. The chain couples TRBV10-3 to TRBJ2-7; the D gene is possibly TRBD1 (6 bases). The CDR3 has 13 amino acids. CDR1 is ENHRY and CDR2 is SYGVKD in the germline V gene. Trimming stripped 8 bases from V and 6 bases from J, with 17 bases between. CDR3 nucleotide sequence: TGTGCCATCGGGAACAGGGTAACGATCGAGCAGTACTTC. It yields the protein CAIGNRVTIEQYF.

Many counts were recorded for this clonotype. The chain carries TRBV12-3 or TRBV12-4 and TRBJ1-2, with D unresolved. This CDR3 comprises 13 residues. V was shortened by 0 bases and J by 8 bases, with 10 bases between the two germline ends. CDR3 residues: CASSLAAAGGYTF. The CDR3 DNA reads as TGTGCCAGCAGTTTAGCGGCGGCGGGAGGCTACACCTTC.

This clonotype appeared many times. The genes are TRBV3-1 and TRBJ1-5; unclear D gene. The germline V gene encodes CDR1 LGHDT and CDR2 YNNKEL (reference sequence). V was clipped by 2 bases and J by 8 bases, with 10 bases between them. This CDR3 is 13 amino acids long. CDR3 nucleotide sequence: TGTGCCAGCAGCCAACACACCGCAGAGCCCCAGCATTTT. Translation: CASSQHTAEPQHF.

This clonotype showed up many times. The chain employs TRBV29-1 and TRBJ2-3, with 7 bases aligning to TRBD1. The V gene end was trimmed by 7 bases and the J gene end by 4 bases; junction bases not matched to a gene: 8. Germline V gene data show CDR1 as SQVTM and CDR2 as ANQGSEA. There are 13 residues in the CDR3. Written as DNA, the CDR3 is TGCAGCGCCCAAGGACAGGTCCCAGATACGCAGTATTTT. Residues: CSAQGQVPDTQYF.